This TCR beta chain was profiled in a study of CD4 T cells in relation to SARS-CoV-2 and coronaviruses. Unexposed donor CD4+ T cells date from 2011-2018, before the COVID-19 pandemic. The cells were cultured for about ten days before CD4+ T cells were isolated. As cell numbers allowed, unexposed-donor CD4+ T cells faced SARS-CoV-2 S/N and four cold-coronavirus spikes. Cultures held 1.5 million to 2.5 million PBMCs per well with approximately 10 IU/ml IL-2. Measured with immunoSEQ multiplex PCR; TCRdb has only the in-frame clones, and not every one. The sample yields 20,000 or so clones, about 80% seen once. Findings of the study overall: Pre-pandemic and post-infection samples never came from the same donor.

This clone has only one observation. The antigen remains undetermined. This CDR3 is built from 16 residues. The germline V and J ends were trimmed by 0 bases and 7 bases, with 16 bases remaining between them. Germline V lookup: CDR1 LGHNA, CDR2 YNFKEQ. The chain combines TRBV4-2 with TRBJ2-4; the D gene is possibly TRBD2 (5 bases). The sample consisted of CD4+ T cells from PBMCs, cultured in vitro. This TCR was sampled from a human donor in good health. The CDR3 DNA is TGTGCCAGCAGCCAAGATCCCGAGGGTGGTGTTAACATTCAGTACTTC. Translated, it gives CASSQDPEGGVNIQYF.